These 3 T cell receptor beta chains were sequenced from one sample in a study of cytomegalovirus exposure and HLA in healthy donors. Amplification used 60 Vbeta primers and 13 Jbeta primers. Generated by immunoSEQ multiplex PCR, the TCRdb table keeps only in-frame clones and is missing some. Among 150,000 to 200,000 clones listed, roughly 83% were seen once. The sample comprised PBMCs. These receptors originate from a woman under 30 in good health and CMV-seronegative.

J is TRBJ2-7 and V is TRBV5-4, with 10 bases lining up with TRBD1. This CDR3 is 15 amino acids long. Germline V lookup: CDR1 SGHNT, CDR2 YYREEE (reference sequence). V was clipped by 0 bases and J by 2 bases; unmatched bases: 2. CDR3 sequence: CASSLGQGATYEQYF. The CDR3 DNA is TGTGCCAGCAGCTTGGGACAGGGGGCCACCTACGAGCAGTACTTC.

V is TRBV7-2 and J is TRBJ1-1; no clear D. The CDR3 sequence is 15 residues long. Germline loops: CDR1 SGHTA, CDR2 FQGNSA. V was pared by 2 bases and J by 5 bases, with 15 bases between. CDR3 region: CASSLSRPPGTEAFF. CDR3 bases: TGTGCCAGCAGCTTATCTCGGCCCCCGGGGACTGAAGCTTTCTTT.

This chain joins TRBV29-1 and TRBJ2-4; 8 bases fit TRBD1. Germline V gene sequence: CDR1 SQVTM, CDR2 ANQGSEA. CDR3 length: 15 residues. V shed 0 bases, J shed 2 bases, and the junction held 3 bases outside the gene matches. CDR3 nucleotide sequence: TGCAGCGTTGAAGATTGGACAGGGTCCAAAAACATTCAGTACTTC. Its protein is CSVEDWTGSKNIQYF.